These 31 T cell receptor beta chains share one sample of origin, sequenced in a study of T cell responses to AZD1222 COVID-19 vaccine. The assay was immunoSEQ multiplex PCR, and TCRdb's table has in-frame clones only and misses some. This table holds roughly 150,000 clones, approximately 94% found once. Sequences were derived from peripheral blood, sampled on day 0 of AZD1222 vaccination. The receptor set was obtained from an adult in good health.

The chain employs TRBV3-1 (or the pseudogene TRBV3-2) and TRBJ1-5; unclear D gene. The germline gives CDR1 LGHDT, CDR2 YNNKEL (reference sequence). The length of the CDR3 is 12 residues. V shed 3 bases and J shed 10 bases, with 10 bases lying between them. In nucleotides, the CDR3 is TGTGCCAGCAGCCAGGGCTCGGAACCCCAGCATTTT. Its protein is CASSQGSEPQHF.

This chain joins TRBV5-1 and TRBJ2-1; 10 bases match TRBD1. The CDR3 covers 15 residues. Germline trimming cut 5 bases from V and 7 bases from J; bases unmatched to any gene: 9. From germline, CDR1 is SGHRS and CDR2 YFSETQ. The CDR3 DNA reads TGCGCCAGCAGTTGGGGGACAGGGGTTGGGAATGAGCAGTTCTTC. This sequence encodes CASSWGTGVGNEQFF.

V usage is TRBV11-2 and J usage is TRBJ1-5; D is undetermined. Germline V gene lookup returns CDR1 SGHAT and CDR2 FQNNGV. Trimming removed 3 bases at V and 4 bases at J, with 7 bases between. The CDR3 extends over 13 amino acids. CDR3 bases: TGTGCCAGCAGCTTGGAGGAGAATCAGCCCCAGCATTTT. This translates into CASSLEENQPQHF.

This sequence joins TRBV3-1 (or the pseudogene TRBV3-2) and TRBJ1-2; D remains ambiguous. The V gene lost 5 bases and the J gene lost 4 bases, with 5 bases spanning the gap. Per germline, CDR1 LGHDT and CDR2 YNNKEL (reference sequence). The CDR3 is made up of 11 amino acids. CDR3 sequence reads: CASSSSYGYTF. The CDR3 DNA follows: TGTGCCAGCAGCTCCTCCTATGGCTACACCTTC.

The gene calls are TRBV29-1 and TRBJ1-3, with 10 bases that match TRBD1. In germline, CDR1 is SQVTM, CDR2 ANQGSEA. With V trimmed by 7 bases and J by 0 bases, 12 bases remained unmatched. The CDR3 has 17 amino acids. The CDR3 loop is CSAVTGGEPPSGNTIYF. The CDR3 coding sequence is TGCAGCGCCGTGACAGGGGGCGAACCCCCCTCTGGAAACACCATATATTTT.

The chain combines TRBV19 with TRBJ1-2; 9 positions agree with TRBD1. Germline V gene data show CDR1 as LNHDA and CDR2 as SQIVND (reference sequence). The CDR3 extends over 15 amino acids. J lost 6 bases, V lost 6 bases, and 11 bases had no gene match. In DNA, the CDR3 is TGTGCCAGTAGGGGGCAACAGGGGGCAATTAATGGCTACACCTTC. Its translation is CASRGQQGAINGYTF. Complete variable domain (other parts from reference TRBV19 and TRBJ1-2): DGGITQSPKYLFRKEGQNVTLSCEQNLNHDAMYWYRQDPGQGLRLIYYSQIVNDFQKGDIAEGYSVSREKKESFPLTVTSAQKNPTAFYLCASRGQQGAINGYTFGSGTRLTVV.

This clone was counted a single time. The chain is built from TRBV3-1 (or the pseudogene TRBV3-2) and TRBJ1-6, with TRBD1 matching 8 bases. Trimming cost V 6 bases and J 9 bases; bases outside gene matches: 4. The CDR3 covers 13 residues. Germline V gene sequence: CDR1 LGHDT, CDR2 YNNKEL (reference sequence). CDR3 DNA: TGTGCCAGCAGACAGGGGGTCGGTTCACCCCTCCACTTT. Encoded protein: CASRQGVGSPLHF.

The gene calls are TRBV4-1 and TRBJ1-5; the D is unclear. CDR1 and CDR2 from the germline V gene are MGHRA and YSYEKL. The CDR3 runs to 19 residues. Trimming pared 4 bases from V and 0 bases from J, leaving 22 bases between. Here the CDR3 reads CASSPTPYDIQNSNQPQHF. In DNA form, the CDR3 reads TGCGCCAGCAGCCCGACACCTTACGATATCCAAAATAGCAATCAGCCCCAGCATTTT.

The chain carries TRBV3-1 (or the pseudogene TRBV3-2) and TRBJ1-2; 7 bases align to TRBD1. This CDR3 has 13 amino acids. J was trimmed by 9 bases and V by 2 bases; bases with no gene match: 6. Germline V gene sequence: CDR1 LGHDT, CDR2 YNNKEL (reference sequence). DNA for the CDR3: TGTGCCAGCAGCCAATCAGGGGGGAGTAGCTACACCTTC. Translation gives CASSQSGGSSYTF.

This chain joins TRBV19 and TRBJ1-3; TRBD1 is a possible D gene (6 bases). V gave up 2 bases and J gave up 1 base, with 15 bases separating them. The CDR3 spans 17 residues. Looked up from germline, CDR1 is LNHDA and CDR2 is SQIVND (reference sequence). The CDR3 DNA reads as TGTGCCAGTAGTATATTAGGGGGGATCTCGTCTGGAAACACCATATATTTT. Translating it yields CASSILGGISSGNTIYF.

V and J are TRBV11-1 and TRBJ1-2; D remains ambiguous. The CDR3 runs 12 residues. Germline assignment: CDR1 SGHAT and CDR2 FQDESV (reference sequence). Deletions cut 5 bases from V and 8 bases from J, with 12 bases between. The CDR3 loop reads CASSASGGGYTF. The CDR3 DNA follows: TGTGCCAGCAGCGCCTCAGGAGGCGGCTACACCTTC.

This chain connects TRBV7-9 to TRBJ1-4; weak D call: TRBD1 (6 bases). CDR3 length equals 15 residues. In germline, CDR1 is SEHNR, CDR2 FQNEAQ (reference sequence). The V end lost 6 bases, the J end lost 6 bases, and 17 bases lay between the germline ends. The CDR3 coding sequence is TGTGCCAGCAGTCTTTTAGGGGGGGAGGATGAAAAACTGTTTTTT. Amino acids: CASSLLGGEDEKLFF.

The J gene is TRBJ2-3, the V gene TRBV28; no reliable D call. The V end lost 5 bases, the J end lost 3 bases, and 0 bases lay between the germline ends. CDR1 is MDHEN and CDR2 is SYDVKM in the germline V gene. CDR3 length equals 10 residues. The CDR3 DNA reads as TGTGCCAGCAGTACAGATACGCAGTATTTT. Encoded protein: CASSTDTQYF. Full variable domain (outside the CDR3, taken from reference TRBV28 and TRBJ2-3): DVKVTQSSRYLVKRTGEKVFLECVQDMDHENMFWYRQDPGLGLRLIYFSYDVKMKEKGDIPEGYSVSREKKERFSLILESASTNQTSMYLCASSTDTQYFGPGTRLTVL.

This clone was recorded a few times. This chain connects TRBV29-1 to TRBJ1-1, with no clear D. Trimming removed 7 bases at V and 0 bases at J, with 12 bases between. Germline values: CDR1 SQVTM, CDR2 ANQGSEA. The CDR3 has 13 residues. CDR3 coding DNA: TGCAGCGGCAGAGACACCCTGAACACTGAAGCTTTCTTT. Protein: CSGRDTLNTEAFF. Variable domain in full (rest from reference TRBV29-1 and TRBJ1-1): SAVISQKPSRDICQRGTSLTIQCQVDSQVTMMFWYRQQPGQSLTLIATANQGSEATYESGFVIDKFPISRPNLTFSTLTVSNMSPEDSSIYLCSGRDTLNTEAFFGQGTRLTVV.

The chain has TRBV12-2 and TRBJ1-3; no check of the table's D call, TRBD1, against the DNA was made. TRBV12-2 is a pseudogene locus. The length of the CDR3 is 18 residues. In DNA, the CDR3 is TGTGCAAGTCGCTTATTGGCCCAGGACAGGTTGGGAGGAAACACCATATATTTT. Residues: CASRLLAQDRLGGNTIYF.

The chain has TRBV3-1 (or the pseudogene TRBV3-2) and TRBJ1-1; D remains ambiguous. The V end lost 0 bases, the J end lost 0 bases, and 8 bases lay between the germline ends. The CDR3 is 15 amino acids. Germline V lookup: CDR1 LGHDT, CDR2 YNNKEL (reference sequence). The CDR3: CASSQDPRMNTEAFF. The CDR3 coding sequence is TGTGCCAGCAGCCAAGATCCCCGGATGAACACTGAAGCTTTCTTT.

V gene TRBV4-3 combines with J gene TRBJ1-6; D is unclear. V shed 0 bases and J shed 10 bases, with 10 bases lying between them. In germline, CDR1 is LGHNA, CDR2 YSLEER. The CDR3 has 14 amino acids. This chain's CDR3 is CASSQDRGYSPLHF. The CDR3 DNA is TGCGCCAGCAGCCAAGATCGTGGATACTCACCCCTCCACTTT.

The chain joins TRBV10-3 to TRBJ2-3; no firm D call. The germline V gene has CDR1 ENHRY and CDR2 SYGVKD. Trimming stripped 4 bases from V and 5 bases from J, with 7 bases between. This CDR3 is built from 12 residues. CDR3 sequence (DNA): TGTGCCATCAGTGGCCAAGGAGATACGCAGTATTTT. This translates into CAISGQGDTQYF.

The chain couples TRBV6-7 to TRBJ1-6, with D possibly TRBD1 on 6 matching bases. TRBV6-7 carries the ORF label, with uncertain function. The germline V and J ends were trimmed by 6 bases and 6 bases, with 18 bases remaining between them. The CDR3 length is 16 residues. This CDR3 is CASRNSRGAVNSPLHF. The CDR3 coding sequence is TGTGCCAGCAGAAACAGTCGGGGGGCGGTTAATTCACCCCTCCACTTT.

This chain joins TRBV6-2 or TRBV6-3 and TRBJ1-5, with D possibly matching TRBD1 (5 bases). The ends were cut back, 4 bases at V and 2 bases at J, with 6 bases in the middle. Germline values: CDR1 MNHEY, CDR2 SVGEGT. This CDR3 has 13 residues. CDR3 residues: CASSFRGNQPQHF. The CDR3 coding sequence is TGTGCCAGCAGTTTCAGGGGCAATCAGCCCCAGCATTTT.

The rearrangement joins TRBV11-2 to TRBJ1-5; D is undetermined. CDR1 SGHAT and CDR2 FQNNGV come from the germline V gene. Between the trimmed V and J ends, which lost 3 bases and 3 bases, there was a span of 12 bases. The CDR3 contains 15 residues. The CDR3 nucleotides read TGTGCCAGCAGCTTCGCTTCGGATCCCAATCAGCCCCAGCATTTT. This encodes CASSFASDPNQPQHF.

The chain couples TRBV7-2 to TRBJ2-3; TRBD2 agrees at 10 bases. This CDR3 comprises 19 residues. The V and J ends lost 5 bases and 2 bases, in that order; junction bases with no gene match: 16. From germline, CDR1 is SGHTA and CDR2 FQGNSA. The CDR3 here is CASSQPQRGGRQVTDTQYF. The DNA for the CDR3 is TGTGCCAGCAGCCAGCCGCAGCGGGGGGGCAGGCAGGTCACAGATACGCAGTATTTT.

The chain carries TRBV9 and TRBJ2-3; D could derive from TRBD1 or TRBD2 (6 bases each). V lost 0 bases and J lost 0, with 14 bases in between. The germline V gene encodes CDR1 SGDLS and CDR2 YYNGEE. The CDR3 spans 17 residues. CDR3: CASSVAGGRFSTDTQYF. CDR3 nucleotide sequence: TGTGCCAGCAGCGTAGCTGGGGGGCGGTTTAGCACAGATACGCAGTATTTT.

The chain links TRBV19 to TRBJ1-5, with D possibly TRBD1 on 5 matching bases. V dropped 5 bases and J dropped 5 bases, with 13 bases sitting between them. This CDR3 has 14 residues. CDR1 and CDR2 (germline): LNHDA, SQIVND (reference sequence). In DNA, the CDR3 is TGTGCCAGTAGTCCAGGCGGGACCGATCAGCCCCAGCATTTT. This sequence encodes CASSPGGTDQPQHF.

CDR3 in DNA: TGTGCCAGCAGCCCCAATCCCCGGGGGGTGGGGGATACGCAGTATTTT. Its translation: CASSPNPRGVGDTQYF. The chain joins TRBV7-3 to TRBJ2-3, with TRBD2 matching over 7 bases. V trimming: 5 bases; J trimming: 6 bases; junction bases outside the gene matches: 14. Germline V gene lookup returns CDR1 SGHTA and CDR2 FQGTGA. CDR3 length: 16 residues.

This clone was found once. V gene TRBV3-1 (or the pseudogene TRBV3-2) combines with J gene TRBJ1-4, with D perhaps TRBD1 (5 bases). The CDR3 loop spans 16 amino acids. The V end was cut by 4 bases, the J end by 5 bases, with 17 bases between. Germline lookup yields CDR1 LGHDT and CDR2 YNNKEL (reference sequence). In DNA, the CDR3 is TGTGCCAGCAGCCTGTTTACCGGGACGGCGAATGAAAAACTGTTTTTT. This sequence encodes CASSLFTGTANEKLFF.

The rearrangement joins TRBV7-2 to TRBJ1-1; a possible D gene is TRBD1 (5 bases). Per the germline V gene, CDR1 is SGHTA and CDR2 is FQGNSA. V was trimmed by 5 bases and J by 5 bases, leaving 15 bases between them. The CDR3 is 14 residues long. The CDR3 coding sequence is TGTGCCAGCAGCGAGACAGTGATGATGACTGAAGCTTTCTTT. This encodes CASSETVMMTEAFF.

The chain couples TRBV20-1 to TRBJ1-5; D might be TRBD1 (6 bases). The CDR3 contains 14 residues. Per the germline V gene, CDR1 is DFQATT and CDR2 is SNEGSKA (reference sequence). Trimming removed 3 bases at V and 7 bases at J, with 16 bases between. CDR3 nucleotides: TGCAGTGCTAGTAGCGGGGGACACCGGCAGCCCCAGCATTTT. Amino acid sequence: CSASSGGHRQPQHF.

The chain combines TRBV30 with TRBJ1-6; 10 positions match TRBD1. The CDR3 length is 15 residues. With 7 bases clipped from V and 9 bases from J, the junction kept 12 bases outside the gene matches. Germline V gene sequence: CDR1 GTSNPN, CDR2 SVGIG (reference sequence). The CDR3 is CAYKEGTGEVSPLHF. The CDR3 nucleotides are TGTGCCTATAAAGAGGGGACAGGGGAGGTTTCACCCCTCCACTTT.

This clone was recorded once. V gene TRBV7-2 combines with J gene TRBJ1-5; 8 nucleotides match TRBD1. After removal of 5 bases from V and 3 bases from J, the junction contained 6 bases not matched to a gene. Germline CDR1 and CDR2: SGHTA and FQGNSA. The CDR3 length is 15 residues. The CDR3, as DNA: TGTGCCAGCAGCCTATGGGGACAGGACAATCAGCCCCAGCATTTT. Protein product: CASSLWGQDNQPQHF.

The chain employs TRBV27 and TRBJ1-1, with TRBD1 matching over 7 bases. The CDR3 runs to 15 residues. Germline trimming cut 1 base from V and 1 base from J; bases unmatched to any gene: 3. Looked up from germline, CDR1 is MNHEY and CDR2 is SMNVEV (reference sequence). The CDR3 here is CASSLYTGANTEAFF. The CDR3 DNA is TGTGCCAGCAGTTTATATACAGGGGCGAACACTGAAGCTTTCTTT.